This TCR beta chain was identified in a study of tumor-infiltrating lymphocytes in primary liver carcinoma. Regarding the study as a whole: Tumor tissue displayed a significantly greater top-250-clone fraction than blood (p = 0.039).

With a constant-region primer, TCR beta cDNA was made from approximately 500 ng of total RNA. Researchers made the TCR beta libraries by running three nested multiplex PCR rounds with slightly modified ARM-PCR. The two initial PCR rounds, roughly 10 cycles each, used TRBV1-TRBV30 forward and C-beta reverse primers. A single record per CDR3 protein comes from TCRdb applying MiXCR to the multiplex PCR reads. The table lists 55,000 or so distinct CDR3 sequences, less than 75% of them singletons, with approximately 54% in the top ten. The CDR3 spans 11 residues. Germline lookup yields CDR1 SGHAT and CDR2 FQNNGV. This clonotype was seen a single time. The target antigen is unknown. Given the absence of the conserved phenylalanine or tryptophan at the CDR3 end, a read error is likely. Between roughly 17 and 33 mg of unsorted bulk tissue served as the source from which RNA and DNA were co-extracted.

The source is a man between 40 and 49 years old with primary liver carcinoma and hepatitis B virus infection. V gene TRBV11-2 combines with J gene TRBJ2-5; D unresolved. The sample comprised liver tumor tissue from sampling region 2. Subset indicated: tumor region T2, inferior pole. The CDR3 bases are TGTACCAGCAGCTTAGGAGAGACTCAGTACCTC. Its protein is CTSSLGETQYL.